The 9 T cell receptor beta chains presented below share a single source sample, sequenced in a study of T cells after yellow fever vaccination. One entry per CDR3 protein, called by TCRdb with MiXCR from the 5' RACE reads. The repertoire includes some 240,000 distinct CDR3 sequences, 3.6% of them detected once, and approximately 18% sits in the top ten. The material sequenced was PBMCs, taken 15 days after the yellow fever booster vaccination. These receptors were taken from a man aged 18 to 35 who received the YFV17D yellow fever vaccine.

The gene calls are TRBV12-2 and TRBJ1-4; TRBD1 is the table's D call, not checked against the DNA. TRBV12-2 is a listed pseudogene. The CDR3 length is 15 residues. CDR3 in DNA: TGTGCAAGTCGCTTCTTAACAGGAGAAAATGAAAAACTGTTTTTT. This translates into CASRFLTGENEKLFF.

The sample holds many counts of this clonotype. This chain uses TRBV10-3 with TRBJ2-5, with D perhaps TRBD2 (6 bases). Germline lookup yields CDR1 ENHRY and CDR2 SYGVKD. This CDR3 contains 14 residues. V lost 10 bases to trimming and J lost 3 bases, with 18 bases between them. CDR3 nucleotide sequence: TGTGCCACCCATTGGAGGGTTGGAGAAGAGACCCAGTACTTC. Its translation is CATHWRVGEETQYF.

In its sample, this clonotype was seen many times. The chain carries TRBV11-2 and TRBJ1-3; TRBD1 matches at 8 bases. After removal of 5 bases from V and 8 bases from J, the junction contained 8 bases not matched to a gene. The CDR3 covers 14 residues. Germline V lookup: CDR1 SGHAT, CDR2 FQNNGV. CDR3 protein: CASSLRTGLDTIYF. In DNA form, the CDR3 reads TGTGCCAGCAGCCTCCGGACAGGGTTAGACACCATATATTTT.

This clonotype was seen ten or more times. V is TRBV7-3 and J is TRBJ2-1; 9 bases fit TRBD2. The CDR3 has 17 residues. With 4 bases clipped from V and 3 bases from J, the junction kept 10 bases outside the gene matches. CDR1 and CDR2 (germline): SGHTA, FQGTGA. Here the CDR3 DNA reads TGTGCCAGCAGCTCCCCGGAGGCGGGGGGGATCTACAATGAGCAGTTCTTC. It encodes CASSSPEAGGIYNEQFF.

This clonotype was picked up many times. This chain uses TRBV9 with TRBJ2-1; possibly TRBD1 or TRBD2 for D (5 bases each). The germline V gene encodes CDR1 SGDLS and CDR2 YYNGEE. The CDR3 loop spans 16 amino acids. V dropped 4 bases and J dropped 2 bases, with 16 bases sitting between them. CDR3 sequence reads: CASSPRTGRTYNEQFF. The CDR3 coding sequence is TGTGCCAGCAGCCCAAGAACGGGACGGACCTACAATGAGCAGTTCTTC.

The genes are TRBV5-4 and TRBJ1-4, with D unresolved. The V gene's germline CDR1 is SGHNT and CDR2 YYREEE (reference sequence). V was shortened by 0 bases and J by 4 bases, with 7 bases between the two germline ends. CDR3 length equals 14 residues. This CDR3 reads CASSLGLVNEKLFF. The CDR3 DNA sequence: TGTGCCAGCAGCTTGGGGCTCGTTAATGAAAAACTGTTTTTT. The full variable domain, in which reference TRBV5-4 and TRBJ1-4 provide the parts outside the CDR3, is ETGVTQSPTHLIKTRGQQVTLRCSSQSGHNTVSWYQQALGQGPQFIFQYYREEENGRGNFPPRFSGLQFPNYSSELNVNALELDDSALYLCASSLGLVNEKLFFGSGTQLSVL.

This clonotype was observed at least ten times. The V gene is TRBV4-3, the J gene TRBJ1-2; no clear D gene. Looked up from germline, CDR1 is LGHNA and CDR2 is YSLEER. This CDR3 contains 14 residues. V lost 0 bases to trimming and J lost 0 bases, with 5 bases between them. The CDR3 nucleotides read TGCGCCAGCAGCCAAGAACGTACTAACTATGGCTACACCTTC. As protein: CASSQERTNYGYTF.

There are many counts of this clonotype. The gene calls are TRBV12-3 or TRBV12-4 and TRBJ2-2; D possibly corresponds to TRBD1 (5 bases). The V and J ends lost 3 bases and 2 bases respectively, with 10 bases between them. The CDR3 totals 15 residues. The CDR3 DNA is TGTGCCAGCAGTTTTGCAGGGCGAAACACCGGGGAGCTGTTTTTT. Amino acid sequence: CASSFAGRNTGELFF.

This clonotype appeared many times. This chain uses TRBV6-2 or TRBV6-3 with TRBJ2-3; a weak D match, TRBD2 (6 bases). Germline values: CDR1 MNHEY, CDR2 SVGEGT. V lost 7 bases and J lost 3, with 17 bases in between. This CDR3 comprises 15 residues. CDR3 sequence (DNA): TGTGCCAGCACCCCCGGGGGACTGGCGACAGATACGCAGTATTTT. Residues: CASTPGGLATDTQYF.